The rows below give T cell receptor beta chains drawn from one sample of a study of blood T cell repertoires in COVID-19. TCRdb's copy holds only in-frame clones and misses some; the assay was immunoSEQ multiplex PCR. The sample records under 400,000 clones, around nine tenths being singletons. Sequenced: peripheral blood. These receptors all stem from a woman aged 55-75 years with COVID-19, enrolled during active disease. Each CDR3 is given with its conserved first and last residue. The order of the fields is J gene, clone size, V gene, D gene, CDR3 DNA, CDR3 protein. The D gene is left open where the match is weak. Size is omitted from some rows. Given values are once, few, many or a class for expanded clones.

J: TRBJ1-1
size: .
V: TRBV18
D: TRBD1
DNA: TGTGCCAGCTCCCGACAGGGCATAAACACTGAAGCTTTCTTT
CDR3: CASSRQGINTEAFF

J: TRBJ2-5
size: .
V: TRBV28
D: TRBD1
DNA: TGTGCCACAAGGACAGGGGGTGTAGAGACCCAGTACTTC
CDR3: CATRTGGVETQYF

J: TRBJ2-7
size: .
V: TRBV11-2
D: .
DNA: TGTGCCAGCAGCTCCCAGGGCGTCCCCCCCTACGAGCAGTACTTC
CDR3: CASSSQGVPPYEQYF

J: TRBJ1-6
size: .
V: TRBV27
D: TRBD1
DNA: TGTGCCAGCAGTTTATCCCGGGACAGCTATAATTCACCCCTCCACTTT
CDR3: CASSLSRDSYNSPLHF

J: TRBJ2-1
size: .
V: TRBV5-1
D: .
DNA: TGCGCCAGCAGCTTGGAGGGGGGGCAGAGTGAGCAGTTCTTC
CDR3: CASSLEGGQSEQFF

J: TRBJ1-6
size: .
V: TRBV27
D: .
DNA: TGTGCCAGCACCCTACGGGGGTTTTGGACACCCCTCCACTTT
CDR3: CASTLRGFWTPLHF

J: TRBJ2-2
size: .
V: TRBV7-7
D: .
DNA: TGTGCTAGCAGCTTACCCGGGACAAGACGCACCGGGGAGCTGTTTTTT
CDR3: CASSLPGTRRTGELFF

J: TRBJ2-7
size: .
V: TRBV30
D: TRBD2
DNA: TGTGCCTGGAGTGTACTAAGCGGGGGGGCTCAAGAGCAGTACTTC
CDR3: CAWSVLSGGAQEQYF

J: TRBJ2-7
size: .
V: TRBV2
D: TRBD2
DNA: TGTGCCAGCAGTGAGGCGGGGGTTGAGTACGAGCAGTACTTC
CDR3: CASSEAGVEYEQYF

J: TRBJ1-4
size: few
V: TRBV19
D: .
DNA: TGTGCCAGTACCCCTCTGAGGGGGGGAGAGGTTGAAAAACTGTTTTTT
CDR3: CASTPLRGGEVEKLFF

J: TRBJ1-2
size: .
V: TRBV30
D: .
DNA: TGTGCCTGGGACCCAGACTATGGCTACACCTTC
CDR3: CAWDPDYGYTF